Given below is one T cell receptor beta chain in context. At least ten counts were recorded for this clonotype. What antigen it recognizes has not been identified. Base qualities are not recorded, but no much larger clone differs from it by a single base. The sample belongs to a study of CD8 T cells in ankylosing spondylitis (dated 2017 in TCRdb). A note on the overall study: The study set out to find disease-linked TCR variants by profiling T cell receptor beta repertoires in ankylosing spondylitis patients and healthy donors. Peripheral blood was sampled, and synovial fluid was additionally collected from ankylosing spondylitis patients. The whole study cohort included 90 to 120 healthy donors and 20 to 30 ankylosing spondylitis patients. Summary of the overall study and its limitations: Blood from ankylosing spondylitis patients appeared to be characterized by a TCR beta motif composed of about eight highly homologous amino acid variants. According to the report, matched synovial fluid samples from ankylosing spondylitis patients were significantly enriched for the disease-linked clones. Some of the motif variants had been reported before in the synovial fluid and blood of reactive arthritis patients, a finding that suggests common disease-initiation mechanisms. A CD8+ phenotype was shown by the disease-linked clones, which were found at relatively low frequencies in peripheral blood.

Including the terminal cysteine and phenylalanine, the CDR3 comprises 15 residues. Only the CDR3 part of the read is kept: 45 bases, read in frame from the first base. CDR1 and CDR2 were assigned from the germline V gene (reference sequence) as DFQATT and SNEGSKA. Deletion took 6 bases off V and 1 base off J, with a span of 17 bases between the germline ends. The reads were generated on an Illumina HiSeq 2500. Quantitative 5'-RACE with molecular barcodes was the method used to prepare the TCR beta libraries. Per the authors' processing: A new computational method based on a probabilistic model of VDJ rearrangement was used to identify disease-linked TCR variants. Starting from the raw public reads, TCRdb applied fastp trimming at Q25, assembled clones with MiXCR and retained in-frame beta chains. Merged by CDR3 protein, the rows form single entries marked with the most common genes and DNA. V and J calls and clone size were set by TCRdb, not the authors. The sample data list some 130,000 distinct CDR3 sequences, and 9.3% of these were observed just once. The top ten clones comprise approximately 3.3% of the sample.

The rearrangement joined TRBV20-1 to TRBJ2-3; 5 matching bases give a weak D call of TRBD1. Material for sequencing was blood, either unsorted or a sorted T cell fraction (not recorded which). This sequence originates from a male donor with ankylosing spondylitis or in good health (not recorded which). The sequenced DNA is TGCAGTGCCAAGAGGTGGGGCGAAGGCACAGATACGCAGTATTTT. It translates to CSAKRWGEGTDTQYF.